The clone carrying this T cell receptor beta chain was seen once. Clones were sequenced by immunoSEQ multiplex PCR, and TCRdb holds only the in-frame ones, with some missing. The profile shows about 150,000 clones, around nine tenths of them singletons. The data are from a study of T cell responses to AZD1222 COVID-19 vaccine. The receptor was isolated from an adult in good health. The source was peripheral blood, collected on day 0 of AZD1222 vaccination.

The CDR3, as DNA: TGCGCCAGCAGCCAGGAAACCGGGACGACAGCCGGAAACACCATATATTTT. The encoded protein is CASSQETGTTAGNTIYF. The chain recombines TRBV4-3 with TRBJ1-3, with TRBD1 as a possible D gene (5 bases). Trimming cost V 3 bases and J 4 bases, with 19 bases left between them. CDR1 and CDR2 (germline): LGHNA, YSLEER. There are 17 residues in the CDR3.